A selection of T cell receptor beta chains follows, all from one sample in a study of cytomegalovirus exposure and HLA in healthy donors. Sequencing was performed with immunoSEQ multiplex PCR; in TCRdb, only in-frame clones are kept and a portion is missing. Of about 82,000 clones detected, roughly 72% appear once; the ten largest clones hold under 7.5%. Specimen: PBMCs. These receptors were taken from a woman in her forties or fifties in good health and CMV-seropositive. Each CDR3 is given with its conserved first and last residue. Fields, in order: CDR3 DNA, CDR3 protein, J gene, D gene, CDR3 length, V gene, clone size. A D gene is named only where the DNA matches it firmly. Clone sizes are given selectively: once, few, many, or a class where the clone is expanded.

CDR3 DNA: TGTGCCAGCAGCCTCCTCTACGAGCAGTACTTC
CDR3 protein: CASSLLYEQYF
J gene: TRBJ2-7
D gene: .
CDR3 length: 11
V gene: TRBV7-3
clone size: few

CDR3 DNA: TGTGCCAGCAGTAAGCTTGGGGGAGGGCAAGAGACCCAGTACTTC
CDR3 protein: CASSKLGGGQETQYF
J gene: TRBJ2-5
D gene: TRBD2
CDR3 length: 15
V gene: TRBV6-6
clone size: once

CDR3 DNA: TGTGCCACCTACTCTGGGGCCAACGTCCTGACTTTC
CDR3 protein: CATYSGANVLTF
J gene: TRBJ2-6
D gene: .
CDR3 length: 12
V gene: TRBV6-5
clone size: .

CDR3 DNA: TGTGCCAGCAAACGGGGCACCGGGGAGCTGTTTTTT
CDR3 protein: CASKRGTGELFF
J gene: TRBJ2-2
D gene: .
CDR3 length: 12
V gene: TRBV2
clone size: .

CDR3 DNA: TGTGCCAGCAGTTCCGGGAGAGAAGACACCGGGGAGCTGTTTTTT
CDR3 protein: CASSSGREDTGELFF
J gene: TRBJ2-2
D gene: .
CDR3 length: 15
V gene: TRBV25-1
clone size: .

CDR3 DNA: TGTGCCAGCAGCTTAGAGGTCCGGGGAAACTACGAGCAGTACTTC
CDR3 protein: CASSLEVRGNYEQYF
J gene: TRBJ2-7
D gene: .
CDR3 length: 15
V gene: TRBV11-2
clone size: once

CDR3 DNA: TGTGCCAGCAGTGAGACCTTGGGGGACAGGGGACACCAAGAGACCCAGTACTTC
CDR3 protein: CASSETLGDRGHQETQYF
J gene: TRBJ2-5
D gene: TRBD1
CDR3 length: 18
V gene: TRBV2
clone size: .

CDR3 DNA: TGTGCCAGCAGTGCAGGGGGCCTCCCCTACGAGCAGTACTTC
CDR3 protein: CASSAGGLPYEQYF
J gene: TRBJ2-7
D gene: TRBD1
CDR3 length: 14
V gene: TRBV6-1
clone size: once

CDR3 DNA: TGCGCCAGCAGCCAAGGAGCGGGAGTACGCTACGAGCAGTACTTC
CDR3 protein: CASSQGAGVRYEQYF
J gene: TRBJ2-7
D gene: TRBD2
CDR3 length: 15
V gene: TRBV4-1
clone size: .

CDR3 DNA: TGTGCCAGCAGCGGGCAGGGCTACGAGCAGTACTTC
CDR3 protein: CASSGQGYEQYF
J gene: TRBJ2-7
D gene: .
CDR3 length: 12
V gene: TRBV5-6
clone size: .

CDR3 DNA: TGTGCCAGCTCTGCAGGGGAGGGCGAGCAGTACTTC
CDR3 protein: CASSAGEGEQYF
J gene: TRBJ2-7
D gene: .
CDR3 length: 12
V gene: TRBV18
clone size: .

CDR3 DNA: TGTGCCAGCAGCTTAGATGGGACATCGGCTAGCGGGACCTACAATGAGCAGTTCTTC
CDR3 protein: CASSLDGTSASGTYNEQFF
J gene: TRBJ2-1
D gene: TRBD2
CDR3 length: 19
V gene: TRBV11-3
clone size: .

CDR3 DNA: TGTGCCTGGAGTCCCGACAGCTACGAGCAGTACTTC
CDR3 protein: CAWSPDSYEQYF
J gene: TRBJ2-7
D gene: .
CDR3 length: 12
V gene: TRBV30
clone size: .

CDR3 DNA: TGTGCCAGCAGCCCCACATCTGTGGGCAATCAGCCCCAGCATTTT
CDR3 protein: CASSPTSVGNQPQHF
J gene: TRBJ1-5
D gene: .
CDR3 length: 15
V gene: TRBV9
clone size: .

CDR3 DNA: TGTGCCAGCAGTTTCTTAGCGGGAGCTGGCACTGGGGCCAACGTCCTGACTTTC
CDR3 protein: CASSFLAGAGTGANVLTF
J gene: TRBJ2-6
D gene: TRBD2
CDR3 length: 18
V gene: TRBV27
clone size: .